This TCR beta chain came from a study of T cell responses to AZD1222 COVID-19 vaccine. Overall study findings and caveats: The study identified only a handful of AZD1222 recipients as seropositive at baseline. Mapped onto spike, vaccine-associated CD4 TCRs spanned it and were dominant at 160-218 and 743-854. Clonal diversity was possibly underestimated, and the donors were mostly white British, with more females.

On this clone: The antigen is unknown.

Here immunoSEQ multiplex PCR was the method, and the copy in TCRdb shows in-frame clones only, minus some. This sample has about 67,000 clones, with about four fifths found just once. The length of the CDR3 is 13 residues. Looked up from germline, CDR1 is SGHRS and CDR2 is YFSETQ. Deletions cut 4 bases from V and 3 bases from J, with 7 bases between. Second doses were pooled across both intervals (about 4 or about 12 weeks). Sequenced here: peripheral blood, sampled 28 days after the second AZD1222 dose. This chain uses TRBV5-1 with TRBJ2-2; D gene uncertain. This receptor was obtained from an adult who received the AZD1222 COVID-19 vaccine. Here the CDR3 DNA reads TGCGCCAGCAGCAGACCCGACACCGGGGAGCTGTTTTTT. Translation: CASSRPDTGELFF.